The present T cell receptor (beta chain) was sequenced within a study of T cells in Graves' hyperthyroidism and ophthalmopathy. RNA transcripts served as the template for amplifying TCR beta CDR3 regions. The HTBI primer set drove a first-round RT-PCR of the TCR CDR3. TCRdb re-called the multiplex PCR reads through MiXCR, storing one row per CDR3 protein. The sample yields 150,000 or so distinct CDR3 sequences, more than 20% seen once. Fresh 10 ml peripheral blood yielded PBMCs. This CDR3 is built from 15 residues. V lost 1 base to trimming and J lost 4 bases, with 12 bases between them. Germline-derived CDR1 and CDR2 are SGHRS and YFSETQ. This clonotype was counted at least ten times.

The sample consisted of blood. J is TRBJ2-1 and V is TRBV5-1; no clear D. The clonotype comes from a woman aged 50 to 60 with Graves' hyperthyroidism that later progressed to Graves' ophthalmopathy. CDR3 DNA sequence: TGCGCCAGCAGCTTGTCTGGCCCCCTTTACAATGAGCAGTTCTTC. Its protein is CASSLSGPLYNEQFF.